The rows below give T cell receptor beta chains drawn from one sample of a study of blood T cell repertoires in COVID-19. Generated by immunoSEQ multiplex PCR, the TCRdb table keeps only in-frame clones and is missing some. The top ten clones hold approximately 1.5% of a sample with roughly 290,000 clones, around 90% of them seen once. Sequencing was done on a sample of PBMCs or T cells enriched from blood (not recorded which). Receptors were obtained from a woman under 30 with acute COVID-19. CDR3s include the opening cysteine and the closing phenylalanine or tryptophan. The D gene is left open where the match is weak. Clone size is shown for a subset of rows, as once, few, many or a class of expanded clone.

abundance: NA; v_gene: TRBV6-2/TRBV6-3; d_gene: NA; j_gene: TRBJ1-5; CDR3aa: CASSYTSNSYDQPQHF; CDR3nt: TGTGCCAGCAGTTATACCTCTAATTCCTACGATCAGCCCCAGCATTTT
abundance: NA; v_gene: TRBV28; d_gene: NA; j_gene: TRBJ1-5; CDR3aa: CASVPNDRIIQPQHF; CDR3nt: TGTGCCAGCGTCCCCAACGACAGGATTATACAGCCCCAGCATTTT
abundance: NA; v_gene: TRBV5-1; d_gene: NA; j_gene: TRBJ2-1; CDR3aa: CASSLDHTGYSYNEQFF; CDR3nt: TGCGCCAGCAGCTTGGATCATACAGGGTACTCCTACAATGAGCAGTTCTTC
abundance: NA; v_gene: TRBV10-3; d_gene: TRBD1; j_gene: TRBJ1-2; CDR3aa: CAVRDRGNYGYTF; CDR3nt: TGTGCCGTCCGGGACAGGGGGAACTATGGCTACACCTTC
abundance: NA; v_gene: TRBV29-1; d_gene: TRBD1; j_gene: TRBJ2-7; CDR3aa: CSVARDSYEQYF; CDR3nt: TGCAGCGTTGCAAGGGACAGCTACGAGCAGTACTTC
abundance: NA; v_gene: TRBV14; d_gene: TRBD2; j_gene: TRBJ2-3; CDR3aa: CASSQDWGLAGSDTQYF; CDR3nt: TGTGCCAGCAGCCAAGACTGGGGACTAGCGGGATCAGATACGCAGTATTTT
abundance: NA; v_gene: TRBV6-6; d_gene: TRBD2; j_gene: TRBJ2-7; CDR3aa: CASSYGSSGSYEQYF; CDR3nt: TGTGCCAGCAGTTACGGTTCTAGCGGATCCTACGAGCAGTACTTC
abundance: NA; v_gene: TRBV19; d_gene: TRBD2; j_gene: TRBJ2-3; CDR3aa: CASKRDRGGDTQYF; CDR3nt: TGTGCCAGTAAGCGGGATCGAGGCGGAGATACGCAGTATTTT
abundance: once; v_gene: TRBV29-1; d_gene: NA; j_gene: TRBJ2-1; CDR3aa: CSVVARSSYNEQFF; CDR3nt: TGCAGCGTTGTAGCGCGGAGCTCCTACAATGAGCAGTTCTTC
abundance: NA; v_gene: TRBV10-2; d_gene: NA; j_gene: TRBJ1-1; CDR3aa: CASSDDRSVNTEAFF; CDR3nt: TGCGCCAGCAGTGACGACAGGTCAGTGAACACTGAAGCTTTCTTT
abundance: NA; v_gene: TRBV27; d_gene: TRBD1; j_gene: TRBJ1-1; CDR3aa: CASSVTGGRTEAFF; CDR3nt: TGTGCCAGCAGCGTCACAGGGGGTCGGACTGAAGCTTTCTTT
abundance: NA; v_gene: TRBV5-5; d_gene: NA; j_gene: TRBJ2-1; CDR3aa: CASSLGSGVHNEQFF; CDR3nt: TGTGCCAGCAGCTTGGGGTCCGGGGTCCACAATGAGCAGTTCTTC
abundance: NA; v_gene: TRBV10-2; d_gene: NA; j_gene: TRBJ2-7; CDR3aa: CASSDWGAGGSYEQYF; CDR3nt: TGCGCCAGCAGTGATTGGGGGGCAGGGGGCTCCTACGAGCAGTACTTC